This T cell receptor beta chain was captured in a study of regulatory T cells in long-lasting Graves disease. The CDR3 runs 12 residues. Germline lookup yields CDR1 DFQATT and CDR2 SNEGSKA (reference sequence). V gave up 5 bases and J gave up 4 bases, with 11 bases separating them. Combining iRepertoire HTBI primers with Arm-PCR of CDR3 regions, the authors built TCR beta libraries. Original analysis: Looking across samples, the authors found 55 to 80 TRBV and 13 to 15 TRBJ segments. Each CDR3 protein is one row after TCRdb ran MiXCR on the multiplex PCR reads. These V and J calls rely on TCRdb rather than the paper's analysis. The sample contains about 400,000 distinct CDR3 sequences, under 25% of which appear only once. As to time point: persistent/refractory GD, antithyroid drugs over 5 years with positive TRAb. Extracted RNA from PBMCs served as the source of the TCR library. The authors drew around 9 milliliters of peripheral blood into EDTA tubes.

This clonotype was recorded many times. The source of this sequence is a female donor with Graves disease. Sequences were derived from peripheral blood mononuclear cells (PBMCs), sampled when the disease was refractory, from a patient treated with antithyroid drugs. The chain recombines TRBV20-1 with TRBJ2-5; D is unclear. The CDR3 nucleotides are TGCAGTGCTTCCCGGGCAGGAGAGACCCAGTACTTC. This gives the protein CSASRAGETQYF.